This TCR beta chain came from a study of lymphopenia after photon versus proton radiotherapy. Method: immunoSEQ multiplex PCR; TCRdb's copy keeps in-frame clones and lacks some. The repertoire holds approximately 25,000 clones, 65% to 85% seen once, with around 20% in the top ten. Between the trimmed V and J ends, which lost 4 bases and 2 bases, there was a span of 3 bases. Germline-derived CDR1 and CDR2 are SEHNR and FQNEAQ (reference sequence). The CDR3 loop spans 11 amino acids. The sample consisted of peripheral blood, taken from a patient treated with proton-based radiotherapy. The rearrangement joins TRBV7-9 to TRBJ2-7; D is unresolved. This receptor was identified in a woman in her seventies with pancreatic cancer. CDR3 amino acids: CASSSTYEQYF. The DNA of the CDR3 is TGTGCCAGCAGCTCTACCTACGAGCAGTACTTC.